The 20 T cell receptor beta chains given below trace back to one sample, sequenced in a study of T cells in Graves' hyperthyroidism and ophthalmopathy. Amplification of TCR beta CDR3 regions used RNA as the template. Initially, a first-round RT-PCR of the TCR CDR3 employed the HTBI primer set. TCRdb reprocessed the multiplex PCR reads via MiXCR and lists one record per CDR3 protein. Of 410,000 or so distinct CDR3 sequences listed, 14% to 15% were seen once; the top ten hold less than 15%. The material sequenced was blood. The receptor set was obtained from a man aged 18 to 29 with Graves' ophthalmopathy.

This clonotype appeared a few times. This chain joins TRBV20-1 and TRBJ1-3, with 7 bases that match TRBD1. Losses at the gene ends were 4 bases for V and 0 bases for J; bases not matched to a gene: 3. The CDR3 covers 14 residues. Germline values: CDR1 DFQATT, CDR2 SNEGSKA (reference sequence). The CDR3 sequence: CSANRGISGNTIYF. The CDR3, as DNA: TGCAGTGCTAACAGGGGCATCTCTGGAAACACCATATATTTT.

This clonotype occurred many times. The gene calls are TRBV18 and TRBJ2-7; TRBD2 agrees at 8 bases. CDR1 is KGHSH and CDR2 is LQKENI in the germline V gene. The CDR3 contains 15 residues. Trimming cost V 3 bases and J 3 bases; bases outside gene matches: 7. CDR3: CASSPGETSVYEQYF. The CDR3 nucleotides read TGTGCCAGCTCACCGGGGGAGACTAGCGTCTACGAGCAGTACTTC. Based on the CDR3 plus reference TRBV18 and TRBJ2-7, the full variable domain is NAGVMQNPRHLVRRRGQEARLRCSPMKGHSHVYWYRQLPEEGLKFMVYLQKENIIDESGMPKERFSAEFPKEGPSILRIQQVVRGDSAAYFCASSPGETSVYEQYFGPGTRLTVT.

This clonotype was seen many times. The chain links TRBV29-1 to TRBJ1-1; the D is unclear. The V end lost 5 bases, the J end lost 2 bases, and 12 bases lay between the germline ends. The CDR3 runs 13 residues. CDR1 is SQVTM and CDR2 is ANQGSEA in the germline V gene. The chain's CDR3 is CSVCRTANTEAFF. CDR3 DNA sequence: TGCAGCGTTTGTCGGACGGCCAACACTGAAGCTTTCTTT.

This clonotype has at least ten counts. The chain joins TRBV11-2 to TRBJ2-1, with 7 bases lining up with TRBD1. The CDR3 contains 15 residues. V shed 1 base and J 4 bases; nucleotides not matched to a gene: 4. Germline lookup yields CDR1 SGHAT and CDR2 FQNNGV. DNA for the CDR3: TGTGCCAGCAGCTTAGTGAGGGGGCCGTACAATGAGCAGTTCTTC. This codes for CASSLVRGPYNEQFF.

There are many counts of this clonotype. CDR3 loop: CASSQGWGSAKNIQYF. The CDR3 bases are TGTGCCAGCAGCCAAGGATGGGGATCGGCCAAAAACATTCAGTACTTC. This chain uses TRBV3-1 with TRBJ2-4, with D uncertain. V lost 1 base to trimming and J lost 1 base, with 11 bases between them. Germline CDR1 LGHDT, CDR2 YNNKEL (reference sequence). The CDR3 extends over 16 amino acids.

A remark on this clonotype: A clone one base away is much larger, so this may be a read error. Without the conserved terminal phenylalanine or tryptophan, this CDR3 likely stems from a read error. The chain joins TRBV29-1 to TRBJ1-1; tentatively, D is TRBD1 (6 bases). The CDR3 contains 15 residues. Trimming pared 8 bases from V and 2 bases from J, leaving 21 bases between. CDR1 is SQVTM and CDR2 is ANQGSEA in the germline V gene. The CDR3 DNA reads TGCAGCTCGGGGGGCCCAGGGAGGATAAACACTGAAGCTTTCCTT. It specifies CSSGGPGRINTEAFL.

This clonotype was picked up many times. The V and J genes are TRBV27 and TRBJ1-2; TRBD1 agrees at 8 bases. This CDR3 region has 16 residues. J gave up 1 base and V 8 bases, and 12 bases lay outside the gene matches. The germline V gene has CDR1 MNHEY and CDR2 SMNVEV (reference sequence). The CDR3 DNA reads as TGTGCCAGCGGAGAACGGGACAGGTTTAATAACTATGGCTACACCTTC. Translation gives CASGERDRFNNYGYTF.

This clonotype was counted ten times or more. This chain uses TRBV20-1 with TRBJ2-1; TRBD1 aligns across 7 bases. Germline trimming cut 2 bases from V and 4 bases from J; bases unmatched to any gene: 11. This CDR3 comprises 16 residues. CDR1 is DFQATT and CDR2 is SNEGSKA in the germline V gene (reference sequence). The CDR3 DNA follows: TGCAGTGCTAGACATCTTAACCGGGACAGATACAATGAGCAGTTCTTC. It yields the protein CSARHLNRDRYNEQFF.

This clonotype has a count of ten or more. CDR3 region: CASSFGISSYEQYF. CDR3 coding DNA: TGTGCCAGCAGCTTCGGAATCTCCTCCTACGAGCAGTACTTC. This rearrangement joins TRBV7-9 to TRBJ2-7; no clear D gene. V lost 3 bases and J lost 0, with 9 bases in between. Germline-derived CDR1 and CDR2 are SEHNR and FQNEAQ (reference sequence). The length of the CDR3 is 14 residues.

This clonotype has a count of ten or more. V and J are TRBV27 and TRBJ1-2; D is undetermined. V lost 0 bases and J 9 bases, leaving 14 bases between the germline ends. This CDR3 has 14 residues. The germline V gene encodes CDR1 MNHEY and CDR2 SMNVEV (reference sequence). CDR3 nucleotides: TGTGCCAGCAGTTTATCTAGGAACCCTGGCCGCTACACCTTC. Translated: CASSLSRNPGRYTF.

This clonotype showed up many times. The chain has TRBV12-3 or TRBV12-4 and TRBJ1-6; 7 positions match TRBD1. J gave up 7 bases and V 5 bases, and 8 bases lay outside the gene matches. The CDR3 length is 15 residues. CDR3 in DNA: TGTGCCAGCAGTCACCGGGACAGACTCAATTCACCCCTCCACTTT. Amino acids: CASSHRDRLNSPLHF.

The table lists this clonotype with many counts. The rearrangement joins TRBV20-1 to TRBJ2-3; D unresolved. The CDR3 runs 11 residues. V lost 4 bases and J 6 bases, leaving 8 bases between the germline ends. Germline CDR1 reads DFQATT; CDR2 reads SNEGSKA (reference sequence). The CDR3 nucleotides are TGCAGTGCTACCGGGTGGGATACGCAGTATTTT. Protein product: CSATGWDTQYF.

This clonotype was counted ten times or more. The genes are TRBV15 and TRBJ2-3, with 7 bases fitting TRBD1. The length of the CDR3 is 18 residues. With 0 bases clipped from V and 5 bases from J, the junction kept 14 bases outside the gene matches. Looked up from germline, CDR1 is LNHNV and CDR2 is YYDKDF (reference sequence). CDR3 DNA sequence: TGTGCCACCAGCAGAGATCTCTGGGGCAGGGGGATTCGAGATACGCAGTATTTT. Residues: CATSRDLWGRGIRDTQYF.

In this sample, this clonotype turned up many times. The V gene is TRBV7-3, the J gene TRBJ2-1; D gene uncertain. Germline CDR1 SGHTA, CDR2 FQGTGA. Deletions cut 0 bases from V and 6 bases from J, with 15 bases between. This CDR3 has 16 residues. The CDR3 loop reads CASSLTGATTSNEQFF. The CDR3 DNA reads TGTGCCAGCAGCTTAACAGGCGCTACCACATCCAATGAGCAGTTCTTC.

This clonotype occurred many times. J is TRBJ2-5 and V is TRBV19; possible D gene TRBD1, 5 bases. The CDR3 contains 16 residues. Germline lookup yields CDR1 LNHDA and CDR2 SQIVND (reference sequence). V was pared by 6 bases and J by 0 bases, with 17 bases between. CDR3 bases: TGTGCCAGTAGCGCCGAGACAGCTATATACCAAGAGACCCAGTACTTC. This encodes CASSAETAIYQETQYF.

This clonotype appeared many times. This sequence joins TRBV11-3 and TRBJ1-1, with D possibly matching TRBD1 (6 bases). Germline CDR1 and CDR2: SGHNT and YENEEA. V was shortened by 5 bases and J by 8 bases, with 15 bases between the two germline ends. CDR3 length equals 13 residues. The DNA of the CDR3 is TGTGCCAGCAGCGTAAACAGGGTAGTGGAAGCTTTCTTT. It specifies CASSVNRVVEAFF.

This clonotype was counted many times. V is TRBV20-1 and J is TRBJ2-1; TRBD1 is a possible D gene (6 bases). Trimming shortened V by 5 bases and J by 8 bases, and 25 bases separated the two germline ends. Germline V CDR1 and CDR2: DFQATT, SNEGSKA (reference sequence). The CDR3 loop spans 16 amino acids. DNA for the CDR3: TGCAGTGCTCAAAAAGGACCGGGCCCAAAGGGGGATGAGCAGTTCTTC. Its translation is CSAQKGPGPKGDEQFF.

Concerning this clonotype itself: The junction differs from germline at one of its ends, possibly a read error. V usage is TRBV5-5 and J usage is TRBJ2-5; 11 bases agree with TRBD1. Germline V gene lookup returns CDR1 SGHKS and CDR2 YYEKEE (reference sequence). The CDR3 has 17 amino acids. DNA for the CDR3: TGCGCCAGCAGCCGGGGACAGGGGGTTCCGTACCAAGAGACCCAGTACTTC. Translated, it gives CASSRGQGVPYQETQYF. The full variable domain, with the rest looked up from reference TRBV5-5 and TRBJ2-5, is DAGVTQSPTHLIKTRGQQVTLRCSPISGHKSVSWYQQVLGQGPQFIFQYYEKEERGRGNFPDRFSARQFPNYSSELNVNALLLGDSALYLCASSRGQGVPYQETQYFGPGTRLLVL.

In its sample, this clonotype was seen many times. This chain joins TRBV20-1 and TRBJ2-1; the D gene is possibly TRBD2 (6 bases). Germline CDR1 and CDR2: DFQATT and SNEGSKA (reference sequence). Trimming left V 4 bases short and J 7 bases short, with 11 bases between. The CDR3 extends over 12 amino acids. CDR3 DNA: TGCAGTGCTAACGTGGAGGGTAATGAGCAGTTCTTC. Its protein is CSANVEGNEQFF.

As concerns this clonotype: This clone may be a read error of a much larger clone one base away. The chain recombines TRBV10-3 with TRBJ1-5; 8 positions match TRBD1. V lost 5 bases, J lost 3 bases, and 9 bases stayed unmatched. Per the germline V gene, CDR1 is ENHRY and CDR2 is SYGVKD. The CDR3 sequence is 16 residues long. Here the CDR3 DNA reads TGTGCCATCAGTTATGCGACAGGGGCCCTCAATCAGCCCCAGCATTTT. Protein sequence: CAISYATGALNQPQHF.